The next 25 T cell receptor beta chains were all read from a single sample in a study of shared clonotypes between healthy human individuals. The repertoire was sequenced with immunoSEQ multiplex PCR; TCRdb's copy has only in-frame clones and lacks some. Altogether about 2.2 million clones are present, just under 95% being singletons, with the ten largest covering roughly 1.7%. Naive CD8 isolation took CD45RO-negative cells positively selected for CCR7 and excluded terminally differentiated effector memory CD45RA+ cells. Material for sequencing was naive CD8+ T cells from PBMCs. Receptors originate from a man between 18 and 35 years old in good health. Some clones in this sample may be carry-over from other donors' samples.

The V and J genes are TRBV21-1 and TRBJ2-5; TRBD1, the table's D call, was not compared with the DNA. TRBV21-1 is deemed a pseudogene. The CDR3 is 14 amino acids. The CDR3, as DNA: TGTGCCCTAAAGGGGACAGGGGAACAAGAGACCCAGTACTTC. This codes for CALKGTGEQETQYF.

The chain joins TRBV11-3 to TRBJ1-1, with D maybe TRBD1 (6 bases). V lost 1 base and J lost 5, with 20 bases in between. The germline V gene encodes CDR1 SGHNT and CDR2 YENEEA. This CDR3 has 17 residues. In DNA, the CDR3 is TGTGCCAGCAGCTTAGCAACGGCAACGAAGGGGGAGACTGAAGCTTTCTTT. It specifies CASSLATATKGETEAFF.

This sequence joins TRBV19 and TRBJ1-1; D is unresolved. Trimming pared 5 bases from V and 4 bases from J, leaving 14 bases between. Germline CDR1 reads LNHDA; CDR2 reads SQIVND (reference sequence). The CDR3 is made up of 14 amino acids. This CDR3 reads CASSPGEVITEAFF. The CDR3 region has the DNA TGTGCCAGTAGTCCCGGGGAAGTAATCACTGAAGCTTTCTTT. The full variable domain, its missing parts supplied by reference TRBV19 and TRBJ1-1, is DGGITQSPKYLFRKEGQNVTLSCEQNLNHDAMYWYRQDPGQGLRLIYYSQIVNDFQKGDIAEGYSVSREKKESFPLTVTSAQKNPTAFYLCASSPGEVITEAFFGQGTRLTVV.

The DNA for the CDR3 is TGTGCCAGCAGCATATCCGGGACCAATGAGCAGTTCTTC. Amino acids: CASSISGTNEQFF. The chain couples TRBV7-9 to TRBJ2-1; D may be TRBD1 or TRBD2 (5 bases each). Germline V CDR1 and CDR2: SEHNR, FQNEAQ (reference sequence). Trimming took 5 bases from V and 6 from J, leaving 11 bases between them. The CDR3 extends over 13 amino acids. The variable domain in full, completed from reference TRBV7-9 and TRBJ2-1, reads DTGVSQNPRHKITKRGQNVTFRCDPISEHNRLYWYRQTLGQGPEFLTYFQNEAQLEKSRLLSDRFSAERPKGSFSTLEIQRTEQGDSAMYLCASSISGTNEQFFGPGTRLTVL.

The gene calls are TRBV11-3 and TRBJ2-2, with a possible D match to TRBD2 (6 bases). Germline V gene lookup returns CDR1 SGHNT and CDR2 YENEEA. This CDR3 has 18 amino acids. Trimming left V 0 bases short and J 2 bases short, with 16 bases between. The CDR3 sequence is CASSLDNGWEVNTGELFF. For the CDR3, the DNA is TGTGCCAGCAGCTTAGATAATGGATGGGAGGTTAACACCGGGGAGCTGTTTTTT.

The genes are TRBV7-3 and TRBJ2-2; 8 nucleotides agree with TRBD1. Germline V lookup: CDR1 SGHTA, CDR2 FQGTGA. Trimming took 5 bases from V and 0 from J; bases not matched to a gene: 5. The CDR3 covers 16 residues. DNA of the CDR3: TGTGCCAGCAGCCGGGCGGACAGGGCGAACACCGGGGAGCTGTTTTTT. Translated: CASSRADRANTGELFF.

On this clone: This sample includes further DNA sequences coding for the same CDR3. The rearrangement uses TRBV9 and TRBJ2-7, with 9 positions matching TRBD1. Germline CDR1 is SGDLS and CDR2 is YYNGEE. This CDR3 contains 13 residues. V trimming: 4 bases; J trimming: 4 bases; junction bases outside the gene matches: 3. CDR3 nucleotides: TGTGCCAGCAGCCCAGGACAGGGGTACGAGCAGTACTTC. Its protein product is CASSPGQGYEQYF.

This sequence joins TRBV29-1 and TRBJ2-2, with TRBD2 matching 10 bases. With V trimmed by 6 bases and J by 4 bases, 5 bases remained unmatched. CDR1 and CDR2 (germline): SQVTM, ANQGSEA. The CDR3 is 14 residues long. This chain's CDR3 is CSVTGLAVTGELFF. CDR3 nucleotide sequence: TGCAGCGTCACCGGACTAGCGGTCACCGGGGAGCTGTTTTTT.

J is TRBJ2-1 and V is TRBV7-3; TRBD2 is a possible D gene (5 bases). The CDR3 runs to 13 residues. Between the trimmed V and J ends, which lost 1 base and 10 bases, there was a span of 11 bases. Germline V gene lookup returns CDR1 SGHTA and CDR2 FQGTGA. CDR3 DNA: TGTGCCAGCAGCTTAAACTCCGGGAAGGAGCAGTTCTTC. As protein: CASSLNSGKEQFF.

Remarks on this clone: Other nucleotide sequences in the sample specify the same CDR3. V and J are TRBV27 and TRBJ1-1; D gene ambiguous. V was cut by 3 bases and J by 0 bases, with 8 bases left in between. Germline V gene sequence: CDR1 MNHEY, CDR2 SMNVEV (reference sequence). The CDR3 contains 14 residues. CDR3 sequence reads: CASSFGGMNTEAFF. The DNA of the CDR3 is TGTGCCAGCAGTTTTGGTGGGATGAACACTGAAGCTTTCTTT.

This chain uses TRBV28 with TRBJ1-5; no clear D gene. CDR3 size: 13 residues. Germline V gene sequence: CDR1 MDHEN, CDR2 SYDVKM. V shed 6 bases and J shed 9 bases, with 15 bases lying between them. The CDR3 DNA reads TGTGCCAGCAGACGAGTAGGGATGGGGCCCCAGCATTTT. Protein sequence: CASRRVGMGPQHF. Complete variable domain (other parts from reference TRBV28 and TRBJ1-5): DVKVTQSSRYLVKRTGEKVFLECVQDMDHENMFWYRQDPGLGLRLIYFSYDVKMKEKGDIPEGYSVSREKKERFSLILESASTNQTSMYLCASRRVGMGPQHFGDGTRLSIL.

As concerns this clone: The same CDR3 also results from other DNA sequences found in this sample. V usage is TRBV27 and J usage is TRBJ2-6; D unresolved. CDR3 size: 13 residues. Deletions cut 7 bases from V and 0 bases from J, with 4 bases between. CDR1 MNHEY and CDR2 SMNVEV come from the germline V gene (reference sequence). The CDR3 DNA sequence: TGTGCCAGCACCAACTCTGGGGCCAACGTCCTGACTTTC. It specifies CASTNSGANVLTF.

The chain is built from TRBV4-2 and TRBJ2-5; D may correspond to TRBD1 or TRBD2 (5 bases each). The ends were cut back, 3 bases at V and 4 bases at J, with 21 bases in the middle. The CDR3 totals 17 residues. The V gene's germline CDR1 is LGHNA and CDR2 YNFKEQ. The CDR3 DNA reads TGTGCCAGCAGCCATCCCCGGGGCTGGGGCGTGGGAGAGACCCAGTACTTC. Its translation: CASSHPRGWGVGETQYF.

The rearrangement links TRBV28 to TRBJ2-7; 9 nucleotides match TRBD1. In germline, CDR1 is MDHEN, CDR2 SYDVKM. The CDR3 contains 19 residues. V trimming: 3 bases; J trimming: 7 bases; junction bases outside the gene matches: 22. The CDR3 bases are TGTGCCAGCAGTTTGAGCGCGCGGTCCGGGACAGGGCGTTCGGAAGAGCAGTACTTC. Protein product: CASSLSARSGTGRSEEQYF. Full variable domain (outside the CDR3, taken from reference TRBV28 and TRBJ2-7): DVKVTQSSRYLVKRTGEKVFLECVQDMDHENMFWYRQDPGLGLRLIYFSYDVKMKEKGDIPEGYSVSREKKERFSLILESASTNQTSMYLCASSLSARSGTGRSEEQYFGPGTRLTVT.

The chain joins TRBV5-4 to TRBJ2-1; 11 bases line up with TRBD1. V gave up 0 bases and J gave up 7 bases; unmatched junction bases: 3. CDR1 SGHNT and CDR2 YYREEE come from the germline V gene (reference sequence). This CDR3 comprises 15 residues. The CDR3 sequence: CASSLGTGGGNEQFF. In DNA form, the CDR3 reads TGTGCCAGCAGCTTGGGGACAGGGGGCGGAAATGAGCAGTTCTTC.

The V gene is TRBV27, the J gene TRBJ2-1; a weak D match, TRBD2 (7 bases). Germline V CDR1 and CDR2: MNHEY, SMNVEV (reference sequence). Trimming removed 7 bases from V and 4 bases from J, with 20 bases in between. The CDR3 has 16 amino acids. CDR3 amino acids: CASITKGGFDYNEQFF. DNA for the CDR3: TGTGCCAGCATCACTAAGGGGGGGTTTGATTACAATGAGCAGTTCTTC.

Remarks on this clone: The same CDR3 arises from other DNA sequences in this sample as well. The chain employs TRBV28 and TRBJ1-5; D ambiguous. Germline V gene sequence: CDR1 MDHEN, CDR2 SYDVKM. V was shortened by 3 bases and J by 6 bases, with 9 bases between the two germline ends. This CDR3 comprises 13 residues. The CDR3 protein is CASSFLGFQPQHF. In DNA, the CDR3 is TGTGCCAGCAGTTTCTTAGGGTTTCAGCCCCAGCATTTT.

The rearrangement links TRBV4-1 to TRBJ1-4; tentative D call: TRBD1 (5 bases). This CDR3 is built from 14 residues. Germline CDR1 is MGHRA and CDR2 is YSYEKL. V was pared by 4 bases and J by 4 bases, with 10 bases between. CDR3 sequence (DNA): TGCGCCAGCAGCCTAGGGGCATTTAATGAAAAACTGTTTTTT. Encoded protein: CASSLGAFNEKLFF.

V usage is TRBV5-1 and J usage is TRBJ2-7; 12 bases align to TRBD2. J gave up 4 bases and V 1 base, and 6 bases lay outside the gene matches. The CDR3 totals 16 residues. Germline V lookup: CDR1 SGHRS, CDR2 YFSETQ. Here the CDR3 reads CASSLYETSGSYEQYF. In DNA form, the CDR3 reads TGCGCCAGCAGCTTGTACGAGACTAGCGGGAGTTACGAGCAGTACTTC. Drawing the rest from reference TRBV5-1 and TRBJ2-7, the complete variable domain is KAGVTQTPRYLIKTRGQQVTLSCSPISGHRSVSWYQQTPGQGLQFLFEYFSETQRNKGNFPGRFSGRQFSNSRSEMNVSTLELGDSALYLCASSLYETSGSYEQYFGPGTRLTVT.

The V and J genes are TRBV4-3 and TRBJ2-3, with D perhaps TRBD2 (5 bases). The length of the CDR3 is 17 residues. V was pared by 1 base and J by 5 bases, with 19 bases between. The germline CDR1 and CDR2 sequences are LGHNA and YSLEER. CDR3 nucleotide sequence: TGCGCCAGCAGCCAAGCCCCGCTGAACCCTCGGGGAGATACGCAGTATTTT. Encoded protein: CASSQAPLNPRGDTQYF.

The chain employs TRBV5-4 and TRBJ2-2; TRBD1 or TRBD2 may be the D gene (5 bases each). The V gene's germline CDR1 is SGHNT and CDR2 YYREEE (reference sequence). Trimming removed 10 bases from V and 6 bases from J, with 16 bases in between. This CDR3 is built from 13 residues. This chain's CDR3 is CAASPGPSGELFF. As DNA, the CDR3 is TGTGCCGCCAGCCCGGGGCCCTCCGGGGAGCTGTTTTTT.

CDR3 in DNA: TGTGCCAGCAGTGATACCCAGCGGAGCTCCTATAATTCACCCCTCCACTTT. Its protein product is CASSDTQRSSYNSPLHF. This sequence joins TRBV25-1 and TRBJ1-6; D remains ambiguous. This CDR3 region has 17 residues. V gave up 3 bases and J gave up 0 bases, with 12 bases separating them. Germline V gene sequence: CDR1 MGHDK, CDR2 SYGVNS.

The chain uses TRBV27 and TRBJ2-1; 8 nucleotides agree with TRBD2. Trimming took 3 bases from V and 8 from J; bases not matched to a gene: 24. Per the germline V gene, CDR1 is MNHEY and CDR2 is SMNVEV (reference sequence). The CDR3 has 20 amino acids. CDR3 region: CASSLGPPMIAGNIVYEQFF. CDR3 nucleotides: TGTGCCAGCAGTTTGGGACCTCCAATGATAGCGGGAAATATAGTGTATGAGCAGTTCTTC.

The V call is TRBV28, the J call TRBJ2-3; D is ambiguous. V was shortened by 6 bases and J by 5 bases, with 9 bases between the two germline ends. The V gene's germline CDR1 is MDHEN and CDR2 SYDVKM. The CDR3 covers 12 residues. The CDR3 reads CASRIDRDTQYF. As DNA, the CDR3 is TGTGCCAGCAGGATCGATAGAGATACGCAGTATTTT. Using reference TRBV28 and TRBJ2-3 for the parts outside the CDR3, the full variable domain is DVKVTQSSRYLVKRTGEKVFLECVQDMDHENMFWYRQDPGLGLRLIYFSYDVKMKEKGDIPEGYSVSREKKERFSLILESASTNQTSMYLCASRIDRDTQYFGPGTRLTVL.

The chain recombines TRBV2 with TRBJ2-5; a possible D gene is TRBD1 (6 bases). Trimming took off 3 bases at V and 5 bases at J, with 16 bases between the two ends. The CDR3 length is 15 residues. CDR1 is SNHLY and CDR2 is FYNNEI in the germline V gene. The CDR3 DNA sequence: TGTGCCAGCAGTGATCGGGCAGGGGTGGGCGAGACCCAGTACTTC. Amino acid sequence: CASSDRAGVGETQYF.